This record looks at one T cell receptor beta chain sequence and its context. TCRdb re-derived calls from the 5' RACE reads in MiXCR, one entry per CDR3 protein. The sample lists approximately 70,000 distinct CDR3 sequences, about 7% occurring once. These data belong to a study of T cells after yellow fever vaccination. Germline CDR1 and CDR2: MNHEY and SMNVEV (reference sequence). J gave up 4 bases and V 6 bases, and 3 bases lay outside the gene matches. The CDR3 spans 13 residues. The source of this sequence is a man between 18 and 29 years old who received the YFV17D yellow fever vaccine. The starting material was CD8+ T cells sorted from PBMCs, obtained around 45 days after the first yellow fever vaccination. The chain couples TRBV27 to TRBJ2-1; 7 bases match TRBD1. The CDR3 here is CASRGTAYNEQFF. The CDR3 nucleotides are TGTGCCAGCAGGGGGACAGCTTACAATGAGCAGTTCTTC.